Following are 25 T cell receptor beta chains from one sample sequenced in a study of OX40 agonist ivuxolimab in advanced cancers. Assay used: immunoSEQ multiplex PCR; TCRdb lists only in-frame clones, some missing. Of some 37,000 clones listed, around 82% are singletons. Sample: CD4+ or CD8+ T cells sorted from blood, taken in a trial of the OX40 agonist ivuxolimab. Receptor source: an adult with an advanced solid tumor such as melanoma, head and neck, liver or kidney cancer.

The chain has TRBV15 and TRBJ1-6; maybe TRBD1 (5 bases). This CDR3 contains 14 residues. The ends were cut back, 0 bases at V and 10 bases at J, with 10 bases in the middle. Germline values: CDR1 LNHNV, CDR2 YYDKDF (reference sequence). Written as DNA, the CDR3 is TGTGCCACCAGCAGAGATAGGGGATCGTCACCCCTCCACTTT. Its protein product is CATSRDRGSSPLHF.

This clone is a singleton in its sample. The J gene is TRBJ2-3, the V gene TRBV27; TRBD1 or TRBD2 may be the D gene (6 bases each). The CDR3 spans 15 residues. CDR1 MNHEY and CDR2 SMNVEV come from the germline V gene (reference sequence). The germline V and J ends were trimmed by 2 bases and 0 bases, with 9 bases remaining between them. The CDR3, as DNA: TGTGCCAGCAGTTTAGGGGGGCCGAGCACAGATACGCAGTATTTT. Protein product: CASSLGGPSTDTQYF.

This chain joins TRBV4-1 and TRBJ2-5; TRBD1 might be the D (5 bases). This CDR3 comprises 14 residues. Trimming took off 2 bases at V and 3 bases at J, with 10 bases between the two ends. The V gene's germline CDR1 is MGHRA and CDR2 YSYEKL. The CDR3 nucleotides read TGCGCCAGCAGCCAAATCAAGGGGAAAGAGACCCAGTACTTC. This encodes CASSQIKGKETQYF.

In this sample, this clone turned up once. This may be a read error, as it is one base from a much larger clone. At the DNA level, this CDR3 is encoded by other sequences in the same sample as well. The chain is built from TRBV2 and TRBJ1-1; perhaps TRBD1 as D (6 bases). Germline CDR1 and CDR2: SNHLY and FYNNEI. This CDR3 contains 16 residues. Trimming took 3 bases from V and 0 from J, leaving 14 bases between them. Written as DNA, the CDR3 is TGTGCCAGCAGTGACTTGTCGGACAGCTTGAACACTGAAGCTTTCTTT. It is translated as CASSDLSDSLNTEAFF.

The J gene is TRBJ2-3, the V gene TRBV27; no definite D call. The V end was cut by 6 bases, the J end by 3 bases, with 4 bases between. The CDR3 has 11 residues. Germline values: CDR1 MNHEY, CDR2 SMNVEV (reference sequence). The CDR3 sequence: CASRGTDTQYF. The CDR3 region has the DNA TGTGCCAGCAGGGGAACAGATACGCAGTATTTT.

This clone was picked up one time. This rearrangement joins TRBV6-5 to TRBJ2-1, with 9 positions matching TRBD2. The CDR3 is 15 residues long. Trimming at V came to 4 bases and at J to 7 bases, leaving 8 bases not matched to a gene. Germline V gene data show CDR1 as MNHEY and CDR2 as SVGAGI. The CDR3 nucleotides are TGTGCCAGCAGTTTAGCGGGAGCCCCAAGGAATGAGCAGTTCTTC. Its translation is CASSLAGAPRNEQFF.

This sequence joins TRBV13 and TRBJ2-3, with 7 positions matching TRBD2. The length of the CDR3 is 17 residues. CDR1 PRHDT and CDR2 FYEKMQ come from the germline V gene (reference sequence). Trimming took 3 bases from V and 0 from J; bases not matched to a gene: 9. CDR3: CASSFPGLAASTDTQYF. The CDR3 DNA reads TGTGCCAGCAGCTTCCCTGGGCTAGCGGCAAGCACAGATACGCAGTATTTT.

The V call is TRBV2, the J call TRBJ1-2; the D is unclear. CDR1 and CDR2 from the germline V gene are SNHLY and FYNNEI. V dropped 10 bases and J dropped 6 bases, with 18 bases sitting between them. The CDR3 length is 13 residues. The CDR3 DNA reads TGTGCCATCTGGAGAGGGAGGGATAATGGCTACACCTTC. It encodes CAIWRGRDNGYTF. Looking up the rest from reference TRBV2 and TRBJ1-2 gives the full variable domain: EPEVTQTPSHQVTQMGQEVILRCVPISNHLYFYWYRQILGQKVEFLVSFYNNEISEKSEIFDDQFSVERPDGSNFTLKIRSTKLEDSAMYFCAIWRGRDNGYTFGSGTRLTVV.

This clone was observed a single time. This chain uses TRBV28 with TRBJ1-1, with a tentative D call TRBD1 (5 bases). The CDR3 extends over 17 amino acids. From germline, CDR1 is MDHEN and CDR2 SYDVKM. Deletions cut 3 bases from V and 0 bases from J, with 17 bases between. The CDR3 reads CASSLIRTGVMNTEAFF. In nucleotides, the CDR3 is TGTGCCAGCAGTTTGATAAGGACGGGGGTCATGAACACTGAAGCTTTCTTT.

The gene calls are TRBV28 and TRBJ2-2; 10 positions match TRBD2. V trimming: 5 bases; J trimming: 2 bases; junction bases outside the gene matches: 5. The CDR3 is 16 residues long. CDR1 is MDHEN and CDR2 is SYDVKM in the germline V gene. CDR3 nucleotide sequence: TGTGCCAGCAGTCCACTAGCGGGGCGCAACACCGGGGAGCTGTTTTTT. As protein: CASSPLAGRNTGELFF. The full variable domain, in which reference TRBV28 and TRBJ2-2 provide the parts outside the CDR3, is DVKVTQSSRYLVKRTGEKVFLECVQDMDHENMFWYRQDPGLGLRLIYFSYDVKMKEKGDIPEGYSVSREKKERFSLILESASTNQTSMYLCASSPLAGRNTGELFFGEGSRLTVL.

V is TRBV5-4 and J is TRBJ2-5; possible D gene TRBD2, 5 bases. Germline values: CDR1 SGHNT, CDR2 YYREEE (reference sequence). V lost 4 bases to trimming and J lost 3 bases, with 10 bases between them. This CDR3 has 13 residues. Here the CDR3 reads CASSPRTEETQYF. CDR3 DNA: TGTGCCAGCAGCCCGCGGACTGAAGAGACCCAGTACTTC.

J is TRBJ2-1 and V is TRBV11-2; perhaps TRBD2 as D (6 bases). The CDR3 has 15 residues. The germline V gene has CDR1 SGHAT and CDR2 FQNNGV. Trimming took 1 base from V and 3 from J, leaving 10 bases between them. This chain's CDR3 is CASSLVRENYNEQFF. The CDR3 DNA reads TGTGCCAGCAGCTTAGTTCGGGAGAACTACAATGAGCAGTTCTTC.

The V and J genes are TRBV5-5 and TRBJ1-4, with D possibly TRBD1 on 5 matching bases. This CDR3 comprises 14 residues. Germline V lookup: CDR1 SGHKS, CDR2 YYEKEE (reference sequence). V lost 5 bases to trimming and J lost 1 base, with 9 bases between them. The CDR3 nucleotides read TGTGCCAGCAGGCCAAGGGGAACTAATGAAAAACTGTTTTTT. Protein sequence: CASRPRGTNEKLFF.

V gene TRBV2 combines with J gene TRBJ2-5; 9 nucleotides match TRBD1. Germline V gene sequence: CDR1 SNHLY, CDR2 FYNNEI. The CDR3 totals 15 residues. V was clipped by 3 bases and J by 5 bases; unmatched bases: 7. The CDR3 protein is CASSDGDRVWETQYF. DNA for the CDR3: TGTGCCAGCAGTGATGGGGACAGGGTTTGGGAGACCCAGTACTTC.

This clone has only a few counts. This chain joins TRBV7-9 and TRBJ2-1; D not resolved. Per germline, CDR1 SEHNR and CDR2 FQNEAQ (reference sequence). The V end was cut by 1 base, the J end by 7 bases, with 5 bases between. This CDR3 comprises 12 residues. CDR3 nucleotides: TGTGCCAGCAGCTTAGTGGGAAATGAGCAGTTCTTC. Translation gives CASSLVGNEQFF.

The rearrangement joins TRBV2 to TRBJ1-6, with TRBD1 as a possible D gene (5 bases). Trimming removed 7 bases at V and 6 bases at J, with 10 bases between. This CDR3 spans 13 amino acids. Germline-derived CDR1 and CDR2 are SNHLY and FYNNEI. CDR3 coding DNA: TGTGCCAGCATTAATCAGGGTAATTCACCCCTCCACTTT. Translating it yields CASINQGNSPLHF.

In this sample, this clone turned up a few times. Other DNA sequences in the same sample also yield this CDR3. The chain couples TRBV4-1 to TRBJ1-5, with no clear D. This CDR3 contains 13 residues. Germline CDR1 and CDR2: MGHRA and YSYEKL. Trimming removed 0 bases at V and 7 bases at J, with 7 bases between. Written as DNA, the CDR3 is TGCGCCAGCAGCCAAGATCGGAACCAGCCCCAGCATTTT. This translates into CASSQDRNQPQHF.

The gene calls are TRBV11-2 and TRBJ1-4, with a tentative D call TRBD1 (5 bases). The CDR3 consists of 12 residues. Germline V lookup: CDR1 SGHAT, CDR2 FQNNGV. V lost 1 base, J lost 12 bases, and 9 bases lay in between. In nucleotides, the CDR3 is TGTGCCAGCAGCTTAGGAGGGGCGGAACTGTTTTTT. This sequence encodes CASSLGGAELFF.

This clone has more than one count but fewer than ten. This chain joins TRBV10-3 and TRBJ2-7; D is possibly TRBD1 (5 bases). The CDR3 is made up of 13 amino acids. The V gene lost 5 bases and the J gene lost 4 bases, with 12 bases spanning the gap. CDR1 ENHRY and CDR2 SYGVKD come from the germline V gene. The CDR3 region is CAISQGLEYEQYF. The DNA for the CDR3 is TGTGCCATCAGTCAGGGTTTGGAGTACGAGCAGTACTTC.

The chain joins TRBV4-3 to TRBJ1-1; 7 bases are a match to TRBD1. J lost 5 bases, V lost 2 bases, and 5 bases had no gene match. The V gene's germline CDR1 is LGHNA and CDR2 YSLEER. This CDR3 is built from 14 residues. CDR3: CASSQITGVTEAFF. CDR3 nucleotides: TGCGCCAGCAGCCAAATAACAGGGGTGACTGAAGCTTTCTTT.

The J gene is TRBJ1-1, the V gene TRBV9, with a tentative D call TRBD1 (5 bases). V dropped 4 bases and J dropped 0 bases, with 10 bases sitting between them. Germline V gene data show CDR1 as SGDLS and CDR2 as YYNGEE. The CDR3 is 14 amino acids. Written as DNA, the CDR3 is TGTGCCAGCAGCACGGACACCATGAACACTGAAGCTTTCTTT. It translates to CASSTDTMNTEAFF.

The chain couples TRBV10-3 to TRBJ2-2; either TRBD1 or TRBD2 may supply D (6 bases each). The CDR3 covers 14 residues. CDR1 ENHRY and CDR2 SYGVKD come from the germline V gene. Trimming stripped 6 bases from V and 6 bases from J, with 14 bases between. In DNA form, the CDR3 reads TGTGCCATCAGGGGGGCCACGGGGGCCGGGGAGCTGTTTTTT. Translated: CAIRGATGAGELFF.

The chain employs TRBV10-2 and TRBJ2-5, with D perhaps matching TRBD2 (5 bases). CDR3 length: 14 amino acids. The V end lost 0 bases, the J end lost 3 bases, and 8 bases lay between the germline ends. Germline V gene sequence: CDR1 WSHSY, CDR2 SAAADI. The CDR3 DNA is TGCGCCAGCAGTGAGTCCACGGGGAAAGAGACCCAGTACTTC. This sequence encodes CASSESTGKETQYF.

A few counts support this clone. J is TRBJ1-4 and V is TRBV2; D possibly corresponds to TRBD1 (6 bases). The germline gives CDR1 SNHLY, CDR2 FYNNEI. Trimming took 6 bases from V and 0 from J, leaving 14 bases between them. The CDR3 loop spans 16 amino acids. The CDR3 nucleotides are TGTGCCAGCAGCAAGACAGGTTTTGCAACTAATGAAAAACTGTTTTTT. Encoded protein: CASSKTGFATNEKLFF.

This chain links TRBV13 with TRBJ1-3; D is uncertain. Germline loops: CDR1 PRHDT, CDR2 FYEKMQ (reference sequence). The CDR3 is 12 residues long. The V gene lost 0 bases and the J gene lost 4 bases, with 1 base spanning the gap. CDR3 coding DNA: TGTGCCAGCAGCTTAGGGGGAAACACCATATATTTT. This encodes CASSLGGNTIYF. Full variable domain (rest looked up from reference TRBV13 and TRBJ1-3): AAGVIQSPRHLIKEKRETATLKCYPIPRHDTVYWYQQGPGQDPQFLISFYEKMQSDKGSIPDRFSAQQFSDYHSELNMSSLELGDSALYFCASSLGGNTIYFGEGSWLTVV.